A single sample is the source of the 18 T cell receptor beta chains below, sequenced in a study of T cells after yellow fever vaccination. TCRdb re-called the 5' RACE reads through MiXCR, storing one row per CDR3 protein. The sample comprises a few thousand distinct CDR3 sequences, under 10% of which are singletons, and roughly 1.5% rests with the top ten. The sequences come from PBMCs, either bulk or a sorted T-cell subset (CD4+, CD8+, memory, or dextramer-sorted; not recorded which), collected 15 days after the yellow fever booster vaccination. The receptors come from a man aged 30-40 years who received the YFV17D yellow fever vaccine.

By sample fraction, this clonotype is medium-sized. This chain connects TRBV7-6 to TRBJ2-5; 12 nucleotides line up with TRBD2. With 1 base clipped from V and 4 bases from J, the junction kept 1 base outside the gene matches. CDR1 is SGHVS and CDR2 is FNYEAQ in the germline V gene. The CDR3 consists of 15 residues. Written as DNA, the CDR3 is TGTGCCAGCAGCTTAGAGGGACTAGCGGGAGAGACCCAGTACTTC. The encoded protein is CASSLEGLAGETQYF.

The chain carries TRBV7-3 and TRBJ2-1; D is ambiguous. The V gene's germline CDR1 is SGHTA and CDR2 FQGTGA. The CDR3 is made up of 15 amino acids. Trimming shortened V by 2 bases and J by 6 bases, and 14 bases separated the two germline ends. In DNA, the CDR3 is TGTGCCAGCAGCTTATCCTTTGTGCAGCGCAATGAGCAGTTCTTC. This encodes CASSLSFVQRNEQFF.

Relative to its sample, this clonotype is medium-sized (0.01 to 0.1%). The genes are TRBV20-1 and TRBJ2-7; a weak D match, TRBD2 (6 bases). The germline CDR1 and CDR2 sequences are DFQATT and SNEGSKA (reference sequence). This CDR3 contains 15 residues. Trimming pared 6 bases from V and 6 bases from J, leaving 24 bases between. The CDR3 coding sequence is TGCAGTGCCCCACCCCCCGGAGGGAGACCCACCGAGCAGTACTTC. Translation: CSAPPPGGRPTEQYF.

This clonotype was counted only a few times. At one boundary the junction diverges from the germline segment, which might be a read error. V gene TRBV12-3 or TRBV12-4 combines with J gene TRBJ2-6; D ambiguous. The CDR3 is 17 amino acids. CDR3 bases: TGTACCAGCAGTTTAACAGTCCTCTCCTCTGGGGCCAACGTCCTGACTTTC. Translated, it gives CTSSLTVLSSGANVLTF.

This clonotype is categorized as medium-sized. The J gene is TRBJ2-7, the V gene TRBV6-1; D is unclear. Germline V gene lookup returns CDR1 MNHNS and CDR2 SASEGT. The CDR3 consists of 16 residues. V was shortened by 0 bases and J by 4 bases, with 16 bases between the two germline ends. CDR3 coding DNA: TGTGCCAGCAGTGAAGCGATAGGAAAACGTTCATACGAGCAGTACTTC. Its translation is CASSEAIGKRSYEQYF.

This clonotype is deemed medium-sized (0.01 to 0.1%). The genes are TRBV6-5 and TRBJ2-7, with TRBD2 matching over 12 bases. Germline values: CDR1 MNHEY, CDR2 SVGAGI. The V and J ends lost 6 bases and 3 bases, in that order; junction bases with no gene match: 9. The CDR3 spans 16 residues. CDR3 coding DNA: TGTGCCAGCAGGCCGGGACTAGCGGGTCACCACTACGAGCAGTACTTC. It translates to CASRPGLAGHHYEQYF.

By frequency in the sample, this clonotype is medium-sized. Written as DNA, the CDR3 is TGTGCCAGCAGCCAGACTAGCGGGCGCCAGCAGTTCTTC. Amino acids: CASSQTSGRQQFF. The chain uses TRBV14 and TRBJ2-1; 10 nucleotides line up with TRBD2. The CDR3 contains 13 residues. The germline V gene has CDR1 SGHDN and CDR2 FVKESK. The ends lost 3 bases at V and 11 bases at J; junction bases unmatched: 4.

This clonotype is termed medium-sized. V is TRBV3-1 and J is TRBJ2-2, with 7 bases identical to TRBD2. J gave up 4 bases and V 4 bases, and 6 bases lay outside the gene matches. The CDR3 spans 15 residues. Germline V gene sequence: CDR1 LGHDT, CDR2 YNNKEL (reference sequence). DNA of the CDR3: TGTGCCAGCAGCCGGGGGGGGAGCCGCACCGGGGAGCTGTTTTTT. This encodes CASSRGGSRTGELFF. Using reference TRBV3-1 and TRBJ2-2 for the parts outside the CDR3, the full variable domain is DTAVSQTPKYLVTQMGNDKSIKCEQNLGHDTMYWYKQDSKKFLKIMFSYNNKELIINETVPNRFSPKSPDKAHLNLHINSLELGDSAVYFCASSRGGSRTGELFFGEGSRLTVL.

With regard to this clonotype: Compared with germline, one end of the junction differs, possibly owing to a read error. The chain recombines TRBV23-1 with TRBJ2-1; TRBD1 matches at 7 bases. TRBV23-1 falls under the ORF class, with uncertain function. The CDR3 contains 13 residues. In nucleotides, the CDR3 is TGCGTCAGCTGGCGGTACAGGGGCCATGAGCAGTTCTTC. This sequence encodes CVSWRYRGHEQFF.

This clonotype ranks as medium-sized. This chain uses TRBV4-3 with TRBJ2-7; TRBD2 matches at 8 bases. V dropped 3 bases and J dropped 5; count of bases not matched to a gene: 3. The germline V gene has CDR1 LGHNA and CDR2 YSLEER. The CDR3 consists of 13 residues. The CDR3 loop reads CASSQGLVDEQYF. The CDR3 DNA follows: TGCGCCAGCAGCCAGGGACTAGTTGACGAGCAGTACTTC.

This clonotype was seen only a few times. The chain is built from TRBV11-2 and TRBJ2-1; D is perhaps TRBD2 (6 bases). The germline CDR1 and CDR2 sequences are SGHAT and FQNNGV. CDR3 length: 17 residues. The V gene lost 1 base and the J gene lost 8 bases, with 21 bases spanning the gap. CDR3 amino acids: CASSLGTYGGGSDEQFF. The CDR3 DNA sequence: TGTGCCAGCAGCTTAGGGACATACGGGGGTGGGTCAGATGAGCAGTTCTTC.

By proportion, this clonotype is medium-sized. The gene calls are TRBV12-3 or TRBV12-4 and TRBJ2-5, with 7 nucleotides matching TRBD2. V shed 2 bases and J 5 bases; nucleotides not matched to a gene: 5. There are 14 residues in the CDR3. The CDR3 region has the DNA TGTGCCAGCAGTTTATTTGGGGGAGGGGAGACCCAGTACTTC. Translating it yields CASSLFGGGETQYF.

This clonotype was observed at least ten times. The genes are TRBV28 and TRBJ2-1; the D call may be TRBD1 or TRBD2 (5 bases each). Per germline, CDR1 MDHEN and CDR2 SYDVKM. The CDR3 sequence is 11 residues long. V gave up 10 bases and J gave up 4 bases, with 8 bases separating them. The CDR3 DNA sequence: TGTGCCATTGGGGGATACAATGAGCAGTTCTTC. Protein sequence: CAIGGYNEQFF.

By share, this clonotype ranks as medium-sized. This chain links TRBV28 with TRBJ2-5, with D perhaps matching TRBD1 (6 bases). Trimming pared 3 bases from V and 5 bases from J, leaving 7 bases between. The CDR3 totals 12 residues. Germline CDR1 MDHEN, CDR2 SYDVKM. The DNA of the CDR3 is TGTGCCAGCAGTTTGAGGGGGGAGACCCAGTACTTC. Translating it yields CASSLRGETQYF.

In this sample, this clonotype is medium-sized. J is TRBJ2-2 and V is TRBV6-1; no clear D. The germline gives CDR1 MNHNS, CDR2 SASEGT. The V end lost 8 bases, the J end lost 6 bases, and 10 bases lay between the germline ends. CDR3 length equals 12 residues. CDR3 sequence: CASVVVAGELFF. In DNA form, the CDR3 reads TGTGCCAGCGTGGTCGTGGCCGGGGAGCTGTTTTTT.

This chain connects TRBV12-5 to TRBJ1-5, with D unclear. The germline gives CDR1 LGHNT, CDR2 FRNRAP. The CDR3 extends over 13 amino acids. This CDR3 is CATTKQVTWTQHF. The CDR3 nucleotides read TGTGCCACCACCAAGCAGGTCACTTGGACCCAGCATTTT.

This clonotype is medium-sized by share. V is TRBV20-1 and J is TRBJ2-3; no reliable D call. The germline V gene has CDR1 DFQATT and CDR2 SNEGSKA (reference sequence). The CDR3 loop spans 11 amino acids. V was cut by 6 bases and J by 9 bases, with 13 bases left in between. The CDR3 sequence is CSAPTGMTQYF. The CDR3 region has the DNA TGCAGTGCCCCGACGGGCATGACGCAGTATTTT.

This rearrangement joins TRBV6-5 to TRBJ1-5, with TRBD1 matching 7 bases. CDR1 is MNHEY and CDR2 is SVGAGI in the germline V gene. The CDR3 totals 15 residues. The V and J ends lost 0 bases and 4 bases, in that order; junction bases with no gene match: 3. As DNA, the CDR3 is TGTGCCAGCAGTTACTCGGGACAGCGAAATCAGCCCCAGCATTTT. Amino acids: CASSYSGQRNQPQHF.